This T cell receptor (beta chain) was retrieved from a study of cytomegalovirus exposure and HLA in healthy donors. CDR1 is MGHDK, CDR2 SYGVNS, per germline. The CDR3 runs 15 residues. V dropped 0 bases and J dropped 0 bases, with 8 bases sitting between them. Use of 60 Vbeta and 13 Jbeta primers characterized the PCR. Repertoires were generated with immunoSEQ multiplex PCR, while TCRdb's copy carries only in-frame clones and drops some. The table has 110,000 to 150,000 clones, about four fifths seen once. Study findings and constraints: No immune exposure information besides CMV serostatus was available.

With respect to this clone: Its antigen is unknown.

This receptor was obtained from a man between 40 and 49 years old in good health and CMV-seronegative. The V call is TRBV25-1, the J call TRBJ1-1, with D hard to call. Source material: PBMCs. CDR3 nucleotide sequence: TGTGCCAGCAGTGAATACGGTCATATGAACACTGAAGCTTTCTTT. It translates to CASSEYGHMNTEAFF.